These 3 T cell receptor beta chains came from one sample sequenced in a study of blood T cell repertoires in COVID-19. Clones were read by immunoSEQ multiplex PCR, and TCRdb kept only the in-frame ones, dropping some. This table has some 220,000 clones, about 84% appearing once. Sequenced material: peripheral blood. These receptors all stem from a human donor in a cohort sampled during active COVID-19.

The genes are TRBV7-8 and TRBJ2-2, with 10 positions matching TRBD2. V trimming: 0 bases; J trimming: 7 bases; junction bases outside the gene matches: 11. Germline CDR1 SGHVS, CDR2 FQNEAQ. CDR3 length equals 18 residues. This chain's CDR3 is CASSLASLAGVSHGELFF. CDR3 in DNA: TGTGCCAGCAGCTTAGCGAGCCTAGCGGGAGTAAGTCACGGGGAGCTGTTTTTT.

CDR3: CASSLTGREAFF. CDR3 in DNA: TGTGCCAGCAGTCTTACAGGGAGAGAAGCTTTCTTT. The V and J genes are TRBV28 and TRBJ1-1, with TRBD1 as a possible D gene (6 bases). The germline V gene has CDR1 MDHEN and CDR2 SYDVKM. CDR3 length: 12 residues. V was clipped by 5 bases and J by 8 bases, with 12 bases between them. Supplemented by reference TRBV28 and TRBJ1-1, the full variable domain reads DVKVTQSSRYLVKRTGEKVFLECVQDMDHENMFWYRQDPGLGLRLIYFSYDVKMKEKGDIPEGYSVSREKKERFSLILESASTNQTSMYLCASSLTGREAFFGQGTRLTVV.

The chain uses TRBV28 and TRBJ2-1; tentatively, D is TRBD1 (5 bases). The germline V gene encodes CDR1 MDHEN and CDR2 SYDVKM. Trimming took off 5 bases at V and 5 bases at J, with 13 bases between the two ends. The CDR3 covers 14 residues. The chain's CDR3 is CASSPTSTDNEQFF. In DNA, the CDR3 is TGTGCCAGCAGTCCGACGTCGACAGACAATGAGCAGTTCTTC.